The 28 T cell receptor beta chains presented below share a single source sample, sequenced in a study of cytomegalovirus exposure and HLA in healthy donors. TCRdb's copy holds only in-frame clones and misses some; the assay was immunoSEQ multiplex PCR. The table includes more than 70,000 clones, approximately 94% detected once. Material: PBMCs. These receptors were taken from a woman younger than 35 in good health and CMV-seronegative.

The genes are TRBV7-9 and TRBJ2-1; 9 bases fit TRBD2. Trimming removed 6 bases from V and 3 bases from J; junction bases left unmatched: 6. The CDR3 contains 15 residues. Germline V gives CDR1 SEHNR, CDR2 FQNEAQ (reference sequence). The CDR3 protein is CASSQSSGGYNEQFF. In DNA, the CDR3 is TGTGCCAGCAGTCAAAGTAGCGGGGGCTACAATGAGCAGTTCTTC.

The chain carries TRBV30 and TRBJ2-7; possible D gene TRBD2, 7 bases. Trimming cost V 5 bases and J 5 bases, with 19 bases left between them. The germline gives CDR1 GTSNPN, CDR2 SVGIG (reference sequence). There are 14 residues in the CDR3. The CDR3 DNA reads TGTGCCTGGGGTGGCCTTGCGGGGGCAAACGAGCAGTACTTC. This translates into CAWGGLAGANEQYF.

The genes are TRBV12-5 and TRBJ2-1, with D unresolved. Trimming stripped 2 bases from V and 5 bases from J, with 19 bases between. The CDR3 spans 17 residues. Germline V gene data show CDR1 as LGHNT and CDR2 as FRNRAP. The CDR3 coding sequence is TGTGCTAGTGGTTTGTCACCTTTTGGGCAACACGACAATGAGCAGTTCTTC. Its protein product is CASGLSPFGQHDNEQFF.

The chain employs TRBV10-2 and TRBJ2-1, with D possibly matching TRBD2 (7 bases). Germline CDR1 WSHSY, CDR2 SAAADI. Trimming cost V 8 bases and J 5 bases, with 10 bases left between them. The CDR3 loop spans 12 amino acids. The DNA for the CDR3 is TGCGCCAGCGGGGGGGCCAACAATGAGCAGTTCTTC. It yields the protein CASGGANNEQFF.

CDR3 nucleotide sequence: TGTGCCAGCAGCTTCAGCGTGCGAGGTGGCTACACCTTC. Translated: CASSFSVRGGYTF. V usage is TRBV7-9 and J usage is TRBJ1-2; D not resolved. Between the trimmed V and J ends, which lost 3 bases and 7 bases, there was a span of 12 bases. Per the germline V gene, CDR1 is SEHNR and CDR2 is FQNEAQ (reference sequence). The CDR3 is 13 residues long. Based on the CDR3 plus reference TRBV7-9 and TRBJ1-2, the full variable domain is DTGVSQNPRHKITKRGQNVTFRCDPISEHNRLYWYRQTLGQGPEFLTYFQNEAQLEKSRLLSDRFSAERPKGSFSTLEIQRTEQGDSAMYLCASSFSVRGGYTFGSGTRLTVV.

The CDR3 bases are TGTGCCAGCAGCTCCCCGGAGACCCAGTACTTC. Its translation: CASSSPETQYF. This chain connects TRBV6-6 to TRBJ2-5; no clear D. Trimming left V 6 bases short and J 5 bases short, with 7 bases between. Per germline, CDR1 MNHNY and CDR2 SVGAGI (reference sequence). This CDR3 region has 11 residues.

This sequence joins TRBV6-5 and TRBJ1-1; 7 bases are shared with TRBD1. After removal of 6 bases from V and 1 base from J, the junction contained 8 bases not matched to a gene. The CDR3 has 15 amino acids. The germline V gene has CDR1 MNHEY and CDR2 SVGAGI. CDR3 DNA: TGTGCCAGCAGGATAAGGGGGCAACCGAACACTGAAGCTTTCTTT. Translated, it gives CASRIRGQPNTEAFF.

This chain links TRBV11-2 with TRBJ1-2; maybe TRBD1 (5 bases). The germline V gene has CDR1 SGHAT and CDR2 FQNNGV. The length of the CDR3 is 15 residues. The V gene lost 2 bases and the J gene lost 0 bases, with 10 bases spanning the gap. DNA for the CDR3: TGTGCCAGCAGCTTAATGGGGCTCTCTAACTATGGCTACACCTTC. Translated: CASSLMGLSNYGYTF.

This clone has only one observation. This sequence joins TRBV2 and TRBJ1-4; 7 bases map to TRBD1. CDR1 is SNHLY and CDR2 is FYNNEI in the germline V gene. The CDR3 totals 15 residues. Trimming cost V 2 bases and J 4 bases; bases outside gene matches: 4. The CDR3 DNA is TGTGCCAGCAGTGAAATTCGACAGGGTAATGAAAAACTGTTTTTT. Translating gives CASSEIRQGNEKLFF. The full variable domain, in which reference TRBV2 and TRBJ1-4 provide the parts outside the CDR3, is EPEVTQTPSHQVTQMGQEVILRCVPISNHLYFYWYRQILGQKVEFLVSFYNNEISEKSEIFDDQFSVERPDGSNFTLKIRSTKLEDSAMYFCASSEIRQGNEKLFFGSGTQLSVL.

For the CDR3, the DNA is TGTGCCAGCAGTTGGACTAGCGGGAGAACCTATGAGCAGTTCTTC. Amino acid sequence: CASSWTSGRTYEQFF. The V gene is TRBV27, the J gene TRBJ2-1; 13 nucleotides agree with TRBD2. The trim removed 4 bases at V and 8 bases at J, leaving 5 bases unmatched. This CDR3 is 15 amino acids long. The germline CDR1 and CDR2 sequences are MNHEY and SMNVEV (reference sequence).

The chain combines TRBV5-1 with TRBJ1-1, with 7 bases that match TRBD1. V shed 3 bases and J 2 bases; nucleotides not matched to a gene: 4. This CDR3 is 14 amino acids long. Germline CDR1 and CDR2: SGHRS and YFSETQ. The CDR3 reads CASSSGQDNTEAFF. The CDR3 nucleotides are TGCGCCAGCAGCTCCGGACAGGATAACACTGAAGCTTTCTTT.

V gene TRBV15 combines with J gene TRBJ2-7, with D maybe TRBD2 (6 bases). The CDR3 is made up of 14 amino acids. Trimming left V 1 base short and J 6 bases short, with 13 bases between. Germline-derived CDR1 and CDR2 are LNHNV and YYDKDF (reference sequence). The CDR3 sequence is CATSRVAGQREQYF. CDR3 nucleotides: TGTGCCACCAGCAGAGTGGCGGGGCAACGCGAGCAGTACTTC.

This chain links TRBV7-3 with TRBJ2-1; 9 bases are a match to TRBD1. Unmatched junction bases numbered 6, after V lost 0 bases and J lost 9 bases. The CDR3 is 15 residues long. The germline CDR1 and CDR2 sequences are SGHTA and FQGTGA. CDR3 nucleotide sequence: TGTGCCAGCAGCTTAACCGGGACAGGGCGAGGTGAGCAGTTCTTC. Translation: CASSLTGTGRGEQFF.

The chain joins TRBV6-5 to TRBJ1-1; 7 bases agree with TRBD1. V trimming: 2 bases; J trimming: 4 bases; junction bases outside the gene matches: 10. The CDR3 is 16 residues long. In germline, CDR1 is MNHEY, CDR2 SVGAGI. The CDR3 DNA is TGTGCCAGCAGTTACGGTGGACAGGCCGGCAGCACTGAAGCTTTCTTT. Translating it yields CASSYGGQAGSTEAFF.

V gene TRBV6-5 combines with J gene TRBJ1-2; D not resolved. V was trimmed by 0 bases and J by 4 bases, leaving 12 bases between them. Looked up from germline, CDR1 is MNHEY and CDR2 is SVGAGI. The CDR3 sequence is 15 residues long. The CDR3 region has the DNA TGTGCCAGCAGTTACTCTGCCGGGGTGCTCTATGGCTACACCTTC. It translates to CASSYSAGVLYGYTF.

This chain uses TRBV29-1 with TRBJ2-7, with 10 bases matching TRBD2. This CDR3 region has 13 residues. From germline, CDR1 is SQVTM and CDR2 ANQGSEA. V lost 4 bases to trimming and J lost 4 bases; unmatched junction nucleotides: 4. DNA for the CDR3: TGCAGCGTTGTTGGTAGCGGGAGGTACGAGCAGTACTTC. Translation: CSVVGSGRYEQYF.

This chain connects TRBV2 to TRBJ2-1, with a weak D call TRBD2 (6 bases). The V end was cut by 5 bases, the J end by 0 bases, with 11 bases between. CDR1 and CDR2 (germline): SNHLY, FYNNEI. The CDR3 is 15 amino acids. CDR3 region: CASSLAVSSYNEQFF. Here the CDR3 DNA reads TGTGCCAGCAGTTTAGCGGTAAGCTCCTACAATGAGCAGTTCTTC.

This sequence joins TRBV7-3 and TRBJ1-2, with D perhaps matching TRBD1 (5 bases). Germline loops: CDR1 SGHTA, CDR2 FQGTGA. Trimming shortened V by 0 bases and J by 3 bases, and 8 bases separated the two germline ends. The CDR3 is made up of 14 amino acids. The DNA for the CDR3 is TGTGCCAGCAGCTTAACGGGACTCGACTATGGCTACACCTTC. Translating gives CASSLTGLDYGYTF.

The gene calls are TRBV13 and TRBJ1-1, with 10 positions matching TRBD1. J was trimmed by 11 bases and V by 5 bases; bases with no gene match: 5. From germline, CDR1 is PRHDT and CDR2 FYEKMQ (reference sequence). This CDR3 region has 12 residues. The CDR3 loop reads CASSTSDRGAFF. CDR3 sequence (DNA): TGTGCCAGCAGCACCTCGGACAGGGGGGCTTTCTTT.

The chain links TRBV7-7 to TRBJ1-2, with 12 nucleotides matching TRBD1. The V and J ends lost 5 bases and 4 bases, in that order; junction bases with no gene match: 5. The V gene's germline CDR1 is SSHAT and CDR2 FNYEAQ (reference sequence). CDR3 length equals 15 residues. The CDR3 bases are TGTGCCAGCAGCCCCGGGACAGGGGGCGCCTATGGCTACACCTTC. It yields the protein CASSPGTGGAYGYTF.

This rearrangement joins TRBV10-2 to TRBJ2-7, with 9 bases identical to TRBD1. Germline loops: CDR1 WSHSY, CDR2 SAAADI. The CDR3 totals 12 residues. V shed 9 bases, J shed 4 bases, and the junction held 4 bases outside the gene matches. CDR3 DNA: TGCGCCAGTAAGGACAGGGGTTACGAGCAGTACTTC. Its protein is CASKDRGYEQYF.

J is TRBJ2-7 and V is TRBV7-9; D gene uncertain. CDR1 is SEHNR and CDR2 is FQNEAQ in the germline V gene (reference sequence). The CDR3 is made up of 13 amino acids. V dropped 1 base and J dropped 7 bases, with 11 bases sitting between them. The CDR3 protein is CASSLESGQEQYF. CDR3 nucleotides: TGTGCCAGCAGCTTAGAGTCGGGTCAAGAGCAGTACTTC.

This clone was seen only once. CDR3 sequence: CASSFWREGTDTQYF. In DNA, the CDR3 is TGTGCCAGCAGCTTCTGGCGGGAGGGGACAGATACGCAGTATTTT. The chain recombines TRBV7-9 with TRBJ2-3; TRBD2 matches at 9 bases. The V gene's germline CDR1 is SEHNR and CDR2 FQNEAQ (reference sequence). CDR3 length: 15 amino acids. V was clipped by 3 bases and J by 3 bases; unmatched bases: 4.

Here the CDR3 reads CASSQDGSSGANVLTF. CDR3 DNA: TGTGCCAGCAGCCAAGATGGGAGCTCTGGGGCCAACGTCCTGACTTTC. The gene calls are TRBV4-2 and TRBJ2-6; TRBD2 might be the D (5 bases). In germline, CDR1 is LGHNA, CDR2 YNFKEQ. The V gene lost 0 bases and the J gene lost 0 bases, with 6 bases spanning the gap. This CDR3 has 16 amino acids.

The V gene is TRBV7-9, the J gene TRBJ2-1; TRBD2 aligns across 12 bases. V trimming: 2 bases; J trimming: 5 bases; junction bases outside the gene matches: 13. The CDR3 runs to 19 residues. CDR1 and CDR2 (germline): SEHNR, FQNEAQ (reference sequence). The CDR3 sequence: CASSLISALAGGPDNEQFF. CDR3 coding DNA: TGTGCCAGCAGCTTAATTAGTGCGCTAGCGGGAGGGCCGGACAATGAGCAGTTCTTC.

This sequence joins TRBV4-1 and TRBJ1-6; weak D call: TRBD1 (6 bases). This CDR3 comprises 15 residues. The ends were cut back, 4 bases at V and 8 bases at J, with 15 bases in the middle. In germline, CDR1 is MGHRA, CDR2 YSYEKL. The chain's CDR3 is CASSRVGSGDSPLHF. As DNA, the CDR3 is TGCGCCAGCAGCCGGGTAGGTTCAGGGGATTCACCCCTCCACTTT.

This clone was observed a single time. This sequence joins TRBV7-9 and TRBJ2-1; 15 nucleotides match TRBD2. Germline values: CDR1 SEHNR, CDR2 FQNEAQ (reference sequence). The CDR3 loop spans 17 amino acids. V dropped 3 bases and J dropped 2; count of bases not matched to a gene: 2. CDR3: CASSLWTSGGAYNEQFF. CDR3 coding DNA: TGTGCCAGCAGCTTGTGGACTAGCGGGGGGGCCTACAATGAGCAGTTCTTC.

The CDR3 nucleotides read TGTGCCAGCCCTCAGGGTGCCTACAATGAGCAGTTCTTC. This sequence encodes CASPQGAYNEQFF. The chain combines TRBV6-1 with TRBJ2-1, with D possibly being TRBD1 (5 bases). Trimming stripped 8 bases from V and 2 bases from J, with 10 bases between. CDR3 length: 13 residues. In germline, CDR1 is MNHNS, CDR2 SASEGT.